The T cell receptor (beta chain) described here comes from a study of T cells after posttransplantation cyclophosphamide. This related bone marrow graft donor gave peripheral blood on the day of marrow donation. A note on this clone: Its antigen is not known.

The germline V gene encodes CDR1 SGHNT and CDR2 YYREEE (reference sequence). The CDR3 contains 16 residues. The ends lost 5 bases at V and 4 bases at J; junction bases unmatched: 8. Findings of the study overall: Recipient CMV seropositivity and CMV reactivation strongly tracked TRB clonality. Donor CD8+ memory clones often dominated recipient blood repertoires at later times. Blood and skin or GI T cell repertoires showed limited TRB overlap.

Sequencing was performed with immunoSEQ multiplex PCR; in TCRdb, only in-frame clones are kept and a portion is missing. The sample lists about 9,200 clones; roughly 87% were seen once. The sequence came from a woman aged 55-70 years in good health, CMV-negative, and a related stem cell transplant donor. The genes are TRBV5-4 and TRBJ2-5; 13 positions agree with TRBD2. The sequenced sample consisted of memory CD4+ T cells sorted from PBMCs. CDR3 nucleotides: TGTGCCAGCAGACAGGGACTAGCGGGGAAGGGAGAGACCCAGTACTTC. Protein sequence: CASRQGLAGKGETQYF.